A selection of T cell receptor beta chains follows, all from one sample in a study of response to subunit inactivated influenza vaccine. TCRdb passed the RT-PCR reads through MiXCR, listing each CDR3 protein once. Among roughly 160,000 distinct CDR3 sequences listed, about 11% were seen once. Sample: CD8+ T cells sorted from PBMCs, taken approximately 25 months after vaccination. The receptors were gathered from a man aged 50 to 69 who received an inactivated influenza vaccine. Both conserved end residues are part of each CDR3. D genes are given only for firm matches. Clone size appears in some rows only: once, few, many, or a class for an expanded clone.

v_gene,abundance,j_gene,d_gene,CDR3nt,CDR3aa
TRBV11-2,-,TRBJ2-2,TRBD2,TGTGCCAGCAGCTTAGATGGGGAGGGTACGGGGGAGCTGTTTTTT,CASSLDGEGTGELFF
TRBV5-6,-,TRBJ2-5,-,TGTGCCAGCAGCGGGCAACAAGAGACCCAGTACTTC,CASSGQQETQYF
TRBV9,-,TRBJ2-3,-,TGTGCCAGCAGCGTGACAGACAGGGAGGGTGCAGATACGCAGTATTTT,CASSVTDREGADTQYF
TRBV27,few,TRBJ1-1,TRBD1,TGTGCCAGCAGTTTAACAGGGGGCGTCACTGAAGCTTTCTTT,CASSLTGGVTEAFF
TRBV12-3/TRBV12-4,-,TRBJ2-3,-,TGTGCCAGCAGTTTTGGAGGGGGCCGTGATACGCAGTATTTT,CASSFGGGRDTQYF
TRBV12-3/TRBV12-4,many,TRBJ1-1,-,TGTGCCAGCAGCCGCAGAACTGAAGCTTTCTTT,CASSRRTEAFF
TRBV29-1,many,TRBJ2-1,-,TGCAGCGTTGGCCAGTACAATGAGCAGTTCTTC,CSVGQYNEQFF
TRBV6-1,few,TRBJ2-1,-,TGTGCCAGCAGTAAGAGCTCCTACAATGAGCAGTTCTTC,CASSKSSYNEQFF
TRBV6-6,-,TRBJ1-2,-,TGTGCCAGCAGTGGGACACAGAACTATGGCTACACCTTC,CASSGTQNYGYTF
TRBV7-8,-,TRBJ2-2,TRBD2,TGTGCCAGCAGCTCCTTTGGGGGCGGGAGGGGTGCCGGGGAGCTGTTTTTT,CASSSFGGGRGAGELFF
TRBV25-1,-,TRBJ2-5,TRBD1,TGTGCCAGCAGTGAGACGGACAGGGGGCAAGAGACCCAGTACTTC,CASSETDRGQETQYF
TRBV4-3,few,TRBJ1-4,-,TGCGCCAGCAGCCAAGATTTCCTGAAGGAAAAACTGTTTTTT,CASSQDFLKEKLFF
TRBV11-2,many,TRBJ2-1,-,TGTGCCAGCAGCCCCCAACTAGCTAGGAGCTCCTACAATGAGCAGTTCTTC,CASSPQLARSSYNEQFF
TRBV4-3,few,TRBJ1-1,-,TGCGCCAGCAGCCAAGATATCACAGGCCGAATCACTGAAGCTTTCTTT,CASSQDITGRITEAFF
TRBV29-1,-,TRBJ2-6,-,TGCAGCGTTGTATTTGGTGAAGGGGCCAACGTCCTGACTTTC,CSVVFGEGANVLTF
TRBV6-2/TRBV6-3,-,TRBJ2-3,-,TGTGCCAGCAGCCGCACTCAGGACCCAACAGATACGCAGTATTTT,CASSRTQDPTDTQYF
TRBV20-1,-,TRBJ2-5,TRBD2,TGCAGTGCTAGAGGGGGACTAGCGGGGGTAGTGGAGACCCAGTACTTC,CSARGGLAGVVETQYF
TRBV29-1,-,TRBJ1-1,-,TGCAGCGTTGGGCGGGGGGTGAATGCTTTCTTT,CSVGRGVNAFF
TRBV11-2,few,TRBJ2-1,-,TGTGCCAGCAGCTCCGGGACACCTATCTACAATGAGCAGTTCTTC,CASSSGTPIYNEQFF
TRBV27,many,TRBJ1-2,-,TGTGCCAGCAGTTTATCGAACGGTTATGGCTACACCTTC,CASSLSNGYGYTF
TRBV7-9,-,TRBJ1-1,-,TGTGCCAGCAGCTTTGCGGTGGACACTGAAGCTTTCTTT,CASSFAVDTEAFF
TRBV12-3/TRBV12-4,few,TRBJ2-5,-,TGTGCCAGCAGTTTTTTCGGCAGACCTGGGCGGGAGACCCAGTACTTC,CASSFFGRPGRETQYF